One TCR beta chain is described in this entry. What it recognizes is unknown. Profiled with immunoSEQ multiplex PCR; TCRdb holds only in-frame clones, not every one. This table has about 200,000 clones, 88% appearing once. Germline CDR1 reads SNHLY; CDR2 reads FYNNEI. CDR3 length equals 12 residues. Trimming took off 2 bases at V and 4 bases at J, with 6 bases between the two ends. The data derive from a study of cytomegalovirus exposure and HLA in healthy donors. Looking at the study overall: The approximately 120 validation repertoires, a later analysis reported, used the same platform as the roughly 660 repertoires from the first cohort.

Study-wide findings and caveats: Altogether, 150 or so TCR beta chains were recorded as cytomegalovirus-associated. TCR sequences were mostly rare, though some public TCRs occurred in many donors. The classifier was said to identify cytomegalovirus status with high specificity and sensitivity.

The sample was PBMCs. This clonotype was obtained from a woman between 18 and 29 years old in good health and CMV-seronegative. The chain uses TRBV2 and TRBJ2-7; D is unclear. Here the CDR3 reads CASSEWQYEQYF. CDR3 DNA sequence: TGTGCCAGCAGTGAATGGCAATACGAGCAGTACTTC.